The source of this T cell receptor beta chain is a study of blood T cell repertoires in COVID-19. Assay used: immunoSEQ multiplex PCR; TCRdb lists only in-frame clones, some missing. The sample records about 140,000 clones, 85% to 90% being singletons. Germline V gene data show CDR1 as MRHNA and CDR2 as SNTAGT. The CDR3 has 18 residues. Trimming stripped 0 bases from V and 7 bases from J, with 19 bases between. Sequencing used peripheral blood. The source is an elderly woman with acute or convalescent COVID-19. The chain uses TRBV6-4 and TRBJ1-6, with D unclear. Here the CDR3 reads CASSDSKSDFIQNSPLHF. CDR3 nucleotides: TGTGCCAGCAGTGACTCGAAATCAGACTTCATTCAAAATTCACCCCTCCACTTT.